The T cell receptor beta chain described here comes from a study of T cells in Graves' hyperthyroidism and ophthalmopathy. The length of the CDR3 is 13 residues. V was cut by 0 bases and J by 6 bases, with 6 bases left in between. Germline CDR1 is MNHEY and CDR2 is SVGAGI. Amplification of TCR beta CDR3 regions used RNA as the template. HTBI primers were the set used in a first-round RT-PCR of the TCR CDR3. TCRdb analysed the multiplex PCR reads with MiXCR anew, one entry per CDR3 protein. The table lists around 360,000 distinct CDR3 sequences, roughly 15% of them singletons. A patient was excluded if there was uncontrolled infection, other autoimmune disease, pregnancy or lactation. The diagnoses drew upon clinical symptoms, serum thyroxine and TRAb, thyroid ultrasound and orbital computed tomography.

This TCR was sampled from a woman aged 60-75 years with Graves' ophthalmopathy. Sequencing input: blood. V and J are TRBV6-5 and TRBJ2-1; D gene unclear. CDR3 coding DNA: TGTGCCAGCAGTTACTCGCCAGGCAATGAGCAGTTCTTC. Amino acids: CASSYSPGNEQFF.